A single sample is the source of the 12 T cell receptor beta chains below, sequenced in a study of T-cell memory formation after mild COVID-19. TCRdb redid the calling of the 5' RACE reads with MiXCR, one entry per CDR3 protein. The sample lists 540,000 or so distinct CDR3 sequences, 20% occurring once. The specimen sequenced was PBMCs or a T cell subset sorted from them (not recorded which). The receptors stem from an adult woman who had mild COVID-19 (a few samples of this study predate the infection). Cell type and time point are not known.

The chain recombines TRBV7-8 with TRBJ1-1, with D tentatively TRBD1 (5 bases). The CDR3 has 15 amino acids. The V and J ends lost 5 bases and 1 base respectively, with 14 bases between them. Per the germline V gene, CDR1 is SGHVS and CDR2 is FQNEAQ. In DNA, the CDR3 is TGTGCCAGCAGCCCCCACGGGGCCTCGAACACTGAAGCTTTCTTT. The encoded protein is CASSPHGASNTEAFF.

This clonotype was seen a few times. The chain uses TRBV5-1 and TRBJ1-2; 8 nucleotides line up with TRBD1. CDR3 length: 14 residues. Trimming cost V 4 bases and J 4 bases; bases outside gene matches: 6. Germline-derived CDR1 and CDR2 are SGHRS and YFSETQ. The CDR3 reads CASSLDRGVYGYTF. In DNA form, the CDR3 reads TGCGCCAGCAGCCTCGACAGGGGAGTCTATGGCTACACCTTC.

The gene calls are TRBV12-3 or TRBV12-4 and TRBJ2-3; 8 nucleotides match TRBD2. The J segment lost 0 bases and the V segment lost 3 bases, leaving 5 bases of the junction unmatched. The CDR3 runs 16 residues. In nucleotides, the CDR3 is TGTGCCAGCAGTTTGAGACTAGCGCCCAGCACAGATACGCAGTATTTT. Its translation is CASSLRLAPSTDTQYF.

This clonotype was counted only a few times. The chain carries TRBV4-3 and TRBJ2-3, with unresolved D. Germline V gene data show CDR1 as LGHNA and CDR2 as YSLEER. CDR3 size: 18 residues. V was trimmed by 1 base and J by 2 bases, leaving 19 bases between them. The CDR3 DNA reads TGCGCCAGCAGCCAAGCCCCCACGTGGGCGGCGATCACAGATACGCAGTATTTT. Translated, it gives CASSQAPTWAAITDTQYF.

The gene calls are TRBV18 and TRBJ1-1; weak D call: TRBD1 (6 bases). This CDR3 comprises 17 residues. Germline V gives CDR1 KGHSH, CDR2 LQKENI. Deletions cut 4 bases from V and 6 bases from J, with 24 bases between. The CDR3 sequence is CASSRQGGPFSGAEAFF. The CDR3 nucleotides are TGTGCCAGCTCACGCCAAGGGGGGCCCTTTTCCGGAGCTGAAGCTTTCTTT. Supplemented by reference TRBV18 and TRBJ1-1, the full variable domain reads NAGVMQNPRHLVRRRGQEARLRCSPMKGHSHVYWYRQLPEEGLKFMVYLQKENIIDESGMPKERFSAEFPKEGPSILRIQQVVRGDSAAYFCASSRQGGPFSGAEAFFGQGTRLTVV.

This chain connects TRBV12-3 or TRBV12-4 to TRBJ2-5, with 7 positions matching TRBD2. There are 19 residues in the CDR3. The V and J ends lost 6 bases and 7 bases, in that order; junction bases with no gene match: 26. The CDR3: CASSNTLWRERILRGTQYF. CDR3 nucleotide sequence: TGTGCCAGCAGCAACACGCTTTGGCGGGAGAGGATCCTCCGGGGGACCCAGTACTTC.

The CDR3 nucleotides are TGTGCCAGCAGCCACTCGACTAGCGGGAGGTACTTTAACACCGGGGAGCTGTTTTTT. Translation gives CASSHSTSGRYFNTGELFF. V usage is TRBV14 and J usage is TRBJ2-2; TRBD2 matches 13 bases. Germline V gene lookup returns CDR1 SGHDN and CDR2 FVKESK. J lost 2 bases, V lost 3 bases, and 9 bases had no gene match. The CDR3 has 19 residues.

CDR3: CASSPHLGFLGQFF. CDR3 coding DNA: TGTGCCAGCAGCCCTCACCTGGGTTTTCTTGGGCAGTTCTTC. The chain carries TRBV7-2 and TRBJ2-1; no definite D call. Germline loops: CDR1 SGHTA, CDR2 FQGNSA. The length of the CDR3 is 14 residues. The germline V and J ends were trimmed by 5 bases and 12 bases, with 20 bases remaining between them.

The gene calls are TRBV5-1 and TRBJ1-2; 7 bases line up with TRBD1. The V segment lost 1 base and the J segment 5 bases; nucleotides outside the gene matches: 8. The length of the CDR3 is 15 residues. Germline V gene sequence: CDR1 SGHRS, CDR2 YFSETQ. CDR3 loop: CASSLYRGYLYGYTF. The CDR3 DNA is TGCGCCAGCAGCTTGTACAGGGGATATTTATATGGCTACACCTTC.

The CDR3: CASTIYEQYF. DNA of the CDR3: TGTGCCAGCACCATATACGAGCAGTACTTC. The rearrangement joins TRBV2 to TRBJ2-7; D remains ambiguous. The CDR3 is 10 amino acids. Germline V gene lookup returns CDR1 SNHLY and CDR2 FYNNEI. V was clipped by 7 bases and J by 4 bases, with 5 bases between them.

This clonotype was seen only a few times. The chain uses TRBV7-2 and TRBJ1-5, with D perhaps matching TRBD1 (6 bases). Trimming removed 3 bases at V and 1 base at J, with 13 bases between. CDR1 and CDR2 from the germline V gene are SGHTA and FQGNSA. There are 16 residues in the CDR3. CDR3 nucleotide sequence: TGTGCCAGCAGCTTCGTGGGGGGGCTCAGCAATCAGCCCCAGCATTTT. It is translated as CASSFVGGLSNQPQHF. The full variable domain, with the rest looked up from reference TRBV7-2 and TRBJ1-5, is GAGVSQSPSNKVTEKGKDVELRCDPISGHTALYWYRQSLGQGLEFLIYFQGNSAPDKSGLPSDRFSAERTGGSVSTLTIQRTQQEDSAVYLCASSFVGGLSNQPQHFGDGTRLSIL.

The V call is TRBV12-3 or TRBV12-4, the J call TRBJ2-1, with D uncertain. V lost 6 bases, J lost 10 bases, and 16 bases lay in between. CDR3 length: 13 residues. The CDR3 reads CASSRKGGLEQFF. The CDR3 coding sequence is TGTGCCAGCAGCAGGAAGGGTGGTCTCGAGCAGTTCTTC.